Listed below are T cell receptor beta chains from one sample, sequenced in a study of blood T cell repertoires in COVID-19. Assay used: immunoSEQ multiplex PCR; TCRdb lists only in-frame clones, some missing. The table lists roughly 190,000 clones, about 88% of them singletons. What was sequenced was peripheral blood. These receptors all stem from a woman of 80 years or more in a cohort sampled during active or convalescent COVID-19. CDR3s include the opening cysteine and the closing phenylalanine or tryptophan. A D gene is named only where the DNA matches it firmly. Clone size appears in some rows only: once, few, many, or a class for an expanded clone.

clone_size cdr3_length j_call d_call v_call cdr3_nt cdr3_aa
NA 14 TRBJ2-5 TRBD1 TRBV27 TGTGCCAGCAGTTTGGGGACAGTTGGGGAGACCCAGTACTTC CASSLGTVGETQYF
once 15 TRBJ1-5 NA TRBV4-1 TGCGCCAGCAAAAGAGGGATGGTAGGCAATCAGCCCCAGCATTTT CASKRGMVGNQPQHF
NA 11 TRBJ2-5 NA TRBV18 TGTGCCAGCTCACCCTTAGAGGACCAGTACTTC CASSPLEDQYF
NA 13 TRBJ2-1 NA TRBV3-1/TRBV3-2 TGTGCCAGCAGCCCCCGAGGGCCAATTGGGCAGTTCTTC CASSPRGPIGQFF
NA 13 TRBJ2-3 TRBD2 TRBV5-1 TGCGCCAGCAGCTGGGAGGGGAGGGATACGCAGTATTTT CASSWEGRDTQYF
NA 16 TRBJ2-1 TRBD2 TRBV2 TGTGCCAGCAGCGTCTTGCGGGGGGGCTTATACAATGAGCAGTTCTTC CASSVLRGGLYNEQFF
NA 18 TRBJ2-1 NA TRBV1 TGCACCAGCAGCCAAGTCAACCCGGGACACCATTCCTACAATGAGCAGTTCTTC CTSSQVNPGHHSYNEQFF
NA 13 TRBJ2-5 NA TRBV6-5 TGTGCCAGTCCCAGGGGTGGGCAAGAGACCCAGTACTTC CASPRGGQETQYF
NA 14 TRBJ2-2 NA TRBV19 TGTGCCAGTTCAGGGGATTTCAGCACCGGGGAGCTGTTTTTT CASSGDFSTGELFF
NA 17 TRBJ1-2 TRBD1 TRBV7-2 TGTGCCAGCAGCCAACGGTCCGACAGGGGGTATGACTATGGCTACACCTTC CASSQRSDRGYDYGYTF
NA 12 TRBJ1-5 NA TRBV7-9 TGTGCCAGCAGCCCGGACTATCAGCCCCAGCATTTT CASSPDYQPQHF
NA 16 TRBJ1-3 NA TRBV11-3 TGTGCCAGCAGCCAATGGGACTCAGACTCTGGAAACACCATATATTTT CASSQWDSDSGNTIYF
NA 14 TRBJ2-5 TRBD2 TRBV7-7 TGTGCTAGCAGCCCCGGGACTAGCGGAGAGACCCAGTACTTC CASSPGTSGETQYF
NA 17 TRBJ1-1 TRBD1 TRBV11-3 TGTGCCAGCAGCTTAGATCTGTGGACAGGGGAATTCACTGAAGCTTTCTTT CASSLDLWTGEFTEAFF
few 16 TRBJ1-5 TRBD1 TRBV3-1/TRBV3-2 TGTGCCAGCAGCCGGGGGGGACAGGGGGCGAATCAGCCCCAGCATTTT CASSRGGQGANQPQHF
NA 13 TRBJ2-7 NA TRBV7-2 TGTGCCAGCAGCTTAGGTATGCGGGGAGAGCAGTACTTC CASSLGMRGEQYF
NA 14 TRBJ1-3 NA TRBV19 TGTGCCAGTAGTTTGGACAGAACTGGAAACACCATATATTTT CASSLDRTGNTIYF
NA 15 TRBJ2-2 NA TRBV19 TGTGCCAGTAGTATCCAGGGGAGGAACACCGGGGAGCTGTTTTTT CASSIQGRNTGELFF
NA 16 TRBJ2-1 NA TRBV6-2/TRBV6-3 TGTGCCAGCAGTTTCCCACCGGGGGGCTTTCTCAATGAGCAGTTCTTC CASSFPPGGFLNEQFF
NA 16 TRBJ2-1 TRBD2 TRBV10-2 TGCGCCAGCAGGCCGAGCGGGAGGGCCACCTACAATGAGCAGTTCTTC CASRPSGRATYNEQFF
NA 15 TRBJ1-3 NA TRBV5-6 TGTGCCAGCAGACCACGGTCGGTCTCTGGAAACACCATATATTTT CASRPRSVSGNTIYF
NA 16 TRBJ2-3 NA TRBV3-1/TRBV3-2 TGTGCCAGCAGCCAAGGTGCAGACACCTACACAGATACGCAGTATTTT CASSQGADTYTDTQYF
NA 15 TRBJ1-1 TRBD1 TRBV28 TGTGCCAGCAGACCTGACAGGGAGTTGGGGATCAGGGCTTTCTTT CASRPDRELGIRAFF
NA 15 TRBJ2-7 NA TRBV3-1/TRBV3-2 TGTGCCAGCACTCGACGCAGAACGGGGGATTACGAGCAGTACTTC CASTRRRTGDYEQYF
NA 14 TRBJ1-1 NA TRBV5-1 TGCGCCAGCAGCTCCGGGGGGTGGGACACTGAAGCTTTCTTT CASSSGGWDTEAFF
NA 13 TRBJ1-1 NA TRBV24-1 TGTGCCACCAGTGATCCGGGACAACCTGAAGCTTTCTTT CATSDPGQPEAFF
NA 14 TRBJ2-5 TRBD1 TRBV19 TGTGCCAGTAGTCGCAGGGACAGACAAGAGACCCAGTACTTC CASSRRDRQETQYF
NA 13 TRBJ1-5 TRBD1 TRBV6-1 TGTGCCAGCAGTGAGGCGGACAGGCAGCCCCAGCATTTT CASSEADRQPQHF
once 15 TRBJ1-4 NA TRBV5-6 TGTGCCAGCACCGACGGCGGGGCCGTCGGTGAAAAACTGTTTTTT CASTDGGAVGEKLFF
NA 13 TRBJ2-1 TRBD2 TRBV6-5 TGTGCCACCCTAGCGGGGGGGCCAAATGAGCAGTTCTTC CATLAGGPNEQFF
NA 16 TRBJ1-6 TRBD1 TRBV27 TGTGCCAGCACGAGGGGCAGGGGGCTCAATAATTCACCCCTCCACTTT CASTRGRGLNNSPLHF
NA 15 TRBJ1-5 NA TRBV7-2 TGTGCCAGCAGCTTAGATGCGGTTAGCAATCAGCCCCAGCATTTT CASSLDAVSNQPQHF
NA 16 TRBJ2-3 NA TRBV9 TGTGCCAGCAGCGTAGGTGTCCGGGGAAGGCCAGATACGCAGTATTTT CASSVGVRGRPDTQYF
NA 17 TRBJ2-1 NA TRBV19 TGTGCCAGTAGCCTTAGGGGCCGGGAGAGGTCCTACAATGAGCAGTTCTTC CASSLRGRERSYNEQFF
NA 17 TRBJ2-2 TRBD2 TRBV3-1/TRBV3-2 TGTGCCAGCAGCCTAAGAGGGCGGGGGAGAGTCACCGGGGAGCTGTTTTTT CASSLRGRGRVTGELFF
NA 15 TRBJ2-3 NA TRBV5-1 TGCGCCAGCAGCTCCGGGCCAGGGGAAACAGATACGCAGTATTTT CASSSGPGETDTQYF
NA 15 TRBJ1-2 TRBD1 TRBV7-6 TGTGCCAGCAGCTTGGAACAGGGGGGTTGGTATGGCTACACCTTC CASSLEQGGWYGYTF